The TCR beta chain described here comes from a study of T-cell reconstitution after alpha-beta-depleted transplantation in children. Study-wide results and caveats: Surviving recipient T cells and thymic progenitors produced the high day-60 TCRbeta diversity seen in some patients. By about two months after transplant, alpha-beta T cells reportedly arose from several hundred graft clones that had expanded. At the one-year point after transplant, T-cell counts and TCRbeta diversity were found to come mostly from T cells that had been newly produced.

This clonotype has a count of ten or more. No antigen is known for it. Unique molecular identifiers were incorporated when the TCRbeta library was constructed. A single record per CDR3 protein comes from TCRdb applying MiXCR to the PCR reads. The data contain approximately 500,000 distinct CDR3 sequences, roughly a tenth of them singletons. Trimming removed 0 bases at V and 0 bases at J, with 19 bases between. Germline-derived CDR1 and CDR2 are SGDLS and YYNGEE. The CDR3 loop spans 18 amino acids. This TCR was recovered from a child aged 2 to 15 with inherited bone marrow failure, due to receive a stem cell transplant. The V and J genes are TRBV9 and TRBJ2-7; the D gene is possibly TRBD2 (7 bases). The input for sequencing was PBMCs, taken before TCRalphabeta/CD19-depleted stem cell transplant. The CDR3, as DNA: TGTGCCAGCAGCGTAGCGGGGGGCCCCGACGGCGGCTCCTACGAGCAGTACTTC. It translates to CASSVAGGPDGGSYEQYF.